This T cell receptor (beta chain) was obtained from a study of response to subunit inactivated influenza vaccine. Overall study results and limits: Only a handful of new T cells, the authors suggested, are recruited with each seasonal influenza vaccination.

In this sample, this clonotype turned up a few times. The antigen remains unidentified. Germline CDR1 and CDR2: MNHEY and SMNVEV (reference sequence). Trimming left V 0 bases short and J 4 bases short, with 12 bases between. This CDR3 is 15 amino acids long. MiXCR was run by TCRdb on the RT-PCR reads, yielding one entry per CDR3 protein. The table shows around 250,000 distinct CDR3 sequences, with 10% to 15% occurring only once. The receptor comes from a man aged 50 to 59 who received an inactivated influenza vaccine. Sequencing was performed on non-naive T cells sorted from PBMCs, taken around two weeks before vaccination. This rearrangement joins TRBV27 to TRBJ2-5; D not certain. CDR3 residues: CASSLSGSVSETQYF. For the CDR3, the DNA is TGTGCCAGCAGTTTATCAGGGTCAGTTTCAGAGACCCAGTACTTC.